These 14 T cell receptor beta chains originate from one sample sequenced in a study of cytomegalovirus exposure and HLA in healthy donors. The PCR employed 60 Vbeta primers together with 13 Jbeta primers. Measured with immunoSEQ multiplex PCR; TCRdb has only the in-frame clones, and not every one. The sample shows about 230,000 clones, roughly 85% of them seen only once. The sequenced sample was PBMCs. The source is a girl aged 2-10 years in good health and CMV-seronegative.

V and J are TRBV10-3 and TRBJ2-7; D not resolved. The ends were cut back, 10 bases at V and 11 bases at J, with 21 bases in the middle. Germline-derived CDR1 and CDR2 are ENHRY and SYGVKD. There are 12 residues in the CDR3. CDR3 sequence reads: CATNSGSGRKYF. In nucleotides, the CDR3 is TGTGCCACCAATTCAGGATCCGGAAGGAAGTACTTC.

Here the CDR3 reads CASSSGTSGGWETQYF. The CDR3 region has the DNA TGTGCCAGCAGCTCCGGGACTAGCGGGGGGTGGGAGACCCAGTACTTC. This chain connects TRBV7-8 to TRBJ2-5, with 15 bases identical to TRBD2. V dropped 4 bases and J dropped 5; count of bases not matched to a gene: 5. Germline V lookup: CDR1 SGHVS, CDR2 FQNEAQ. This CDR3 is built from 16 residues.

The V and J genes are TRBV5-1 and TRBJ2-1; D gene uncertain. V gave up 4 bases and J gave up 8 bases, with 10 bases separating them. Germline assignment: CDR1 SGHRS and CDR2 YFSETQ. The CDR3 has 12 amino acids. CDR3 sequence reads: CASSLTIYEQFF. CDR3 bases: TGCGCCAGCAGCCTAACTATATATGAGCAGTTCTTC.

The chain employs TRBV19 and TRBJ2-1; the match to TRBD2 covers 10 bases. CDR3 size: 16 residues. V lost 5 bases and J lost 5; bases outside the gene matches: 9. Germline assignment: CDR1 LNHDA and CDR2 SQIVND (reference sequence). CDR3 nucleotide sequence: TGTGCCAGTAGTGCCGGACTAGCGGCGTTAAACAATGAGCAGTTCTTC. Translation gives CASSAGLAALNNEQFF.

In its sample, this clone was seen once. The chain uses TRBV19 and TRBJ1-3; the D gene is possibly TRBD1 (5 bases). The CDR3 spans 15 residues. Germline CDR1 and CDR2: LNHDA and SQIVND (reference sequence). Trimming removed 3 bases at V and 4 bases at J, with 13 bases between. CDR3 bases: TGTGCCAGTAGTATTGGGACTAACCTCGGAAACACCATATATTTT. Residues: CASSIGTNLGNTIYF. The full variable domain, completed using reference TRBV19 and TRBJ1-3, is DGGITQSPKYLFRKEGQNVTLSCEQNLNHDAMYWYRQDPGQGLRLIYYSQIVNDFQKGDIAEGYSVSREKKESFPLTVTSAQKNPTAFYLCASSIGTNLGNTIYFGEGSWLTVV.

This chain links TRBV13 with TRBJ2-5; 14 bases line up with TRBD2. The CDR3 contains 16 residues. V was pared by 5 bases and J by 1 base, with 3 bases of the junction left unmatched. Per germline, CDR1 PRHDT and CDR2 FYEKMQ (reference sequence). CDR3 region: CASSSGTSGGQETQYF. CDR3 coding DNA: TGTGCCAGCAGCAGTGGGACTAGCGGGGGCCAAGAGACCCAGTACTTC. Supplemented by reference TRBV13 and TRBJ2-5, the full variable domain reads AAGVIQSPRHLIKEKRETATLKCYPIPRHDTVYWYQQGPGQDPQFLISFYEKMQSDKGSIPDRFSAQQFSDYHSELNMSSLELGDSALYFCASSSGTSGGQETQYFGPGTRLLVL.

The chain couples TRBV18 to TRBJ1-3; D remains ambiguous. Between the trimmed V and J ends, which lost 3 bases and 2 bases, there was a span of 17 bases. This CDR3 contains 17 residues. The V gene's germline CDR1 is KGHSH and CDR2 LQKENI. The CDR3 sequence: CASSPRWSPEAGNTIYF. The CDR3 coding sequence is TGTGCCAGCTCACCCCGGTGGTCCCCGGAGGCTGGAAACACCATATATTTT.

Details on this clone: Other DNA sequences in this sample translate to the same CDR3. The chain uses TRBV18 and TRBJ2-5; D is unresolved. The CDR3 totals 13 residues. Looked up from germline, CDR1 is KGHSH and CDR2 is LQKENI. The germline V and J ends were trimmed by 1 base and 1 base, with 4 bases remaining between them. Here the CDR3 reads CASSPRGQETQYF. The CDR3 DNA reads TGTGCCAGCTCACCACGCGGCCAAGAGACCCAGTACTTC.

This clone was observed a few times. The chain employs TRBV11-1 and TRBJ2-3; D might be TRBD2 (6 bases). The CDR3 totals 17 residues. Germline V gene lookup returns CDR1 SGHAT and CDR2 FQDESV (reference sequence). V was trimmed by 5 bases and J by 6 bases, leaving 24 bases between them. CDR3 residues: CASSRNRGEARSDTQYF. CDR3 nucleotide sequence: TGTGCCAGCAGCCGAAACCGAGGGGAGGCACGTAGCGATACGCAGTATTTT.

This clone has a single count. This sequence joins TRBV2 and TRBJ1-1; no clear D gene. Per the germline V gene, CDR1 is SNHLY and CDR2 is FYNNEI. The CDR3 is made up of 11 amino acids. Trimming pared 8 bases from V and 7 bases from J, leaving 11 bases between. The CDR3, as DNA: TGTGCCAGCGTAGAGGTCAGTGAAGCTTTCTTT. Translation gives CASVEVSEAFF.

This sequence joins TRBV7-9 and TRBJ2-1, with a possible D match to TRBD2 (6 bases). Trimming shortened V by 5 bases and J by 0 bases, and 14 bases separated the two germline ends. The CDR3 runs to 16 residues. Germline assignment: CDR1 SEHNR and CDR2 FQNEAQ (reference sequence). CDR3 amino acids: CASSPVAVSSYNEQFF. CDR3 bases: TGTGCCAGCAGCCCTGTAGCGGTCAGCTCCTACAATGAGCAGTTCTTC.

The chain recombines TRBV4-2 with TRBJ2-7; 15 nucleotides match TRBD2. Germline-derived CDR1 and CDR2 are LGHNA and YNFKEQ. This CDR3 region has 20 residues. V shed 4 bases and J 0 bases; nucleotides not matched to a gene: 13. The CDR3: CASSLKTGTSGRLSSYEQYF. CDR3 bases: TGTGCCAGCAGCCTAAAAACCGGGACTAGCGGGAGGCTAAGCTCCTACGAGCAGTACTTC.

The chain links TRBV6-1 to TRBJ2-4; possibly TRBD2 for D (6 bases). The V end lost 3 bases, the J end lost 0 bases, and 15 bases lay between the germline ends. The CDR3 sequence is 17 residues long. Germline CDR1 and CDR2: MNHNS and SASEGT. CDR3 sequence: CASSDPPAGLAKNIQYF. The CDR3 DNA is TGTGCCAGCAGTGACCCCCCCGCGGGGTTAGCCAAAAACATTCAGTACTTC.

The CDR3 DNA is TGTGCCAGCAGCTTGGGGGGGCTAGCGGGAGAGGACAATGAGCAGTTCTTC. Translation gives CASSLGGLAGEDNEQFF. The chain has TRBV11-3 and TRBJ2-1; 10 bases line up with TRBD2. Germline lookup yields CDR1 SGHNT and CDR2 YENEEA. V lost 3 bases and J lost 5; bases outside the gene matches: 10. The CDR3 totals 17 residues.